This TCR beta chain emerged from a study of molecular identifiers for immune sequencing clone quantification. RNA fractions of 10%, 30% or 50% and roughly 18,000 to 1,000,000 sorted cells were the source of naive CD8 libraries. In TCRdb, the PCR reads were re-called with MiXCR into one record per CDR3 protein. This sample yields around 480,000 distinct CDR3 sequences, of which about 25% are seen a single time; approximately 0.76% belongs to the top ten. This clonotype was recorded a few times. The antigen is unknown. Study-level results: Sharing of a barcode by identical TCR molecules could cause highly expanded clone sizes to be underestimated.

This CDR3 has 12 amino acids. The V end was cut by 2 bases, the J end by 11 bases, with 15 bases between. Germline-derived CDR1 and CDR2 are GTSNPN and SVGIG (reference sequence). The material sequenced was naive CD8+ T cells from blood, with Jurkat cell RNA spiked in. Sample subset: FACS-sorted CD8+CD4-CCR7+CD45RA+ naive T cells. The origin of this receptor is a human donor in good health. Some libraries in this study had Jurkat cell RNA spiked in. The V call is TRBV30, the J call TRBJ1-1; D not certain. The CDR3 protein is CAWSSLQPGAFF. The DNA of the CDR3 is TGTGCCTGGAGTTCCCTGCAGCCGGGGGCTTTCTTT. The full variable domain, in which reference TRBV30 and TRBJ1-1 provide the parts outside the CDR3, is SQTIHQWPATLVQPVGSPLSLECTVEGTSNPNLYWYRQAAGRGLQLLFYSVGIGQISSEVPQNLSASRPQDRQFILSSKKLLLSDSGFYLCAWSSLQPGAFFGQGTRLTVV.